The 29 T cell receptor beta chains listed next were all sequenced from one sample in a study of blood T cells in healthy people across ages. The use of a sample-barcoded 5' primer and a J-beta primer mix characterized a second PCR of roughly 6 to 11 cycles. TCRdb passed the 5' RACE reads through MiXCR, listing each CDR3 protein once. This table holds 590,000 or so distinct CDR3 sequences, about 28% found once. Sequencing was done on a sample of blood. Every receptor here comes from a woman of 80 years or more in good health.

The V and J genes are TRBV7-9 and TRBJ2-3; TRBD2 agrees at 8 bases. The ends lost 11 bases at V and 4 bases at J; junction bases unmatched: 8. The CDR3 loop spans 13 amino acids. Germline CDR1 reads SEHNR; CDR2 reads FQNEAQ (reference sequence). The CDR3 protein is CAVSGGTADTQYF. In DNA, the CDR3 is TGTGCCGTGTCGGGGGGGACTGCAGATACGCAGTATTTT. Combining the CDR3 with reference TRBV7-9 and TRBJ2-3 gives the whole variable domain DTGVSQNPRHKITKRGQNVTFRCDPISEHNRLYWYRQTLGQGPEFLTYFQNEAQLEKSRLLSDRFSAERPKGSFSTLEIQRTEQGDSAMYLCAVSGGTADTQYFGPGTRLTVL.

This clonotype showed up many times. This rearrangement joins TRBV7-9 to TRBJ2-3; D not certain. CDR3 size: 14 residues. Germline V lookup: CDR1 SEHNR, CDR2 FQNEAQ (reference sequence). V gave up 3 bases and J gave up 4 bases, with 11 bases separating them. The CDR3 here is CASSFKSRPDTQYF. The CDR3 coding sequence is TGTGCCAGCAGCTTTAAATCCAGGCCAGATACGCAGTATTTT.

The sample holds a few counts of this clonotype. This sequence may be a read error, since a much larger clone differs from it by one base. The chain has TRBV29-1 and TRBJ1-4; 7 nucleotides line up with TRBD1. Germline V gives CDR1 SQVTM, CDR2 ANQGSEA. The CDR3 extends over 14 amino acids. In nucleotides, the CDR3 is TGCAGCGGAAAGGGGGCGATCACTAATGAAAAACGGTTTTTT. Protein: CSGKGAITNEKRFF.

The sample holds many counts of this clonotype. CDR3 loop: CASSTRDSYEQYF. The CDR3 DNA follows: TGTGCCAGCAGTACCCGGGACAGCTACGAGCAGTACTTC. The chain uses TRBV27 and TRBJ2-7; 7 nucleotides match TRBD1. The CDR3 is 13 residues long. V lost 5 bases to trimming and J lost 3 bases; unmatched junction nucleotides: 4. The germline gives CDR1 MNHEY, CDR2 SMNVEV (reference sequence).

Note on this clonotype: This could be a read error, since a much larger clone is one nucleotide away. The gene calls are TRBV5-5 and TRBJ1-5; TRBD1 might be the D (6 bases). CDR1 is SGHKS, CDR2 YYEKEE, per germline (reference sequence). The CDR3 loop spans 15 amino acids. V was cut by 4 bases and J by 4 bases, with 15 bases left in between. The CDR3 nucleotides are TGTGCCAGCAGCCTCTGGCCGGGGGCAAATCAGCCCCAGCATTTT. The encoded protein is CASSLWPGANQPQHF.

This clonotype has at least ten counts. For the CDR3, the DNA is TGTGCCAGCAGTGAAGCTCGGGCCGACTACGAGCAGTACTTC. It specifies CASSEARADYEQYF. J is TRBJ2-7 and V is TRBV6-1; D gene uncertain. Trimming left V 0 bases short and J 3 bases short, with 9 bases between. Germline V gene lookup returns CDR1 MNHNS and CDR2 SASEGT. This CDR3 is built from 14 residues.

At least ten counts were recorded for this clonotype. V is TRBV15 and J is TRBJ2-1; 10 nucleotides agree with TRBD2. V lost 9 bases and J lost 0; bases outside the gene matches: 2. Germline V gives CDR1 LNHNV, CDR2 YYDKDF (reference sequence). There are 14 residues in the CDR3. In DNA, the CDR3 is TGTGCCACTAGCGGGGGGACCTCCTACAATGAGCAGTTCTTC. Its translation: CATSGGTSYNEQFF.

In this sample, this clonotype turned up many times. CDR3 coding DNA: TGCAGTGCGAGCCGGGCGGTGGGGGGCGAGCAGTACTTC. This codes for CSASRAVGGEQYF. The rearrangement joins TRBV20-1 to TRBJ2-7, with TRBD2 as a possible D gene (6 bases). This CDR3 has 13 amino acids. Per the germline V gene, CDR1 is DFQATT and CDR2 is SNEGSKA (reference sequence). V was shortened by 6 bases and J by 6 bases, with 18 bases between the two germline ends.

This clonotype was seen many times. The genes are TRBV20-1 and TRBJ2-3; D is possibly TRBD1 or TRBD2 (6 bases each). The V and J ends lost 0 bases and 1 base respectively, with 17 bases between them. Germline values: CDR1 DFQATT, CDR2 SNEGSKA (reference sequence). The CDR3 covers 17 residues. The CDR3, as DNA: TGCAGTGCTAGAGACCTCAGACTAGGGGGTGGCACAGATACGCAGTATTTT. Protein: CSARDLRLGGGTDTQYF.

In its sample, this clonotype was seen many times. The chain links TRBV30 to TRBJ2-5; D is perhaps TRBD2 (6 bases). V was cut by 0 bases and J by 4 bases, with 9 bases left in between. This CDR3 is 13 amino acids long. From germline, CDR1 is GTSNPN and CDR2 SVGIG (reference sequence). The DNA for the CDR3 is TGTGCCTGGAGTGTAGGAGGGAGAGAGACCCAGTACTTC. It translates to CAWSVGGRETQYF.

This clonotype was found many times. The rearrangement uses TRBV11-2 and TRBJ2-7, with TRBD1 matching over 7 bases. The CDR3 extends over 17 amino acids. J was trimmed by 2 bases and V by 4 bases; bases with no gene match: 14. Germline V gene sequence: CDR1 SGHAT, CDR2 FQNNGV. Here the CDR3 DNA reads TGTGCCAGCAGCTCCGACCCCCGCCAGGGGGTTGCCTACGAGCAGTACTTC. This sequence encodes CASSSDPRQGVAYEQYF.

In its sample, this clonotype was seen a few times. The genes are TRBV3-1 and TRBJ2-5; 9 nucleotides match TRBD1. Germline-derived CDR1 and CDR2 are LGHDT and YNNKEL (reference sequence). The CDR3 sequence is 14 residues long. J gave up 7 bases and V 3 bases, and 6 bases lay outside the gene matches. CDR3 DNA: TGTGCCAGCAGCCAGCGACAGGGGGAAGGGACCCAGTACTTC. It is translated as CASSQRQGEGTQYF.

Turning to this clonotype: A much larger clone differs from this one at a single base, so this may be a read error. The chain uses TRBV27 and TRBJ2-1, with TRBD2 matching 10 bases. Per germline, CDR1 MNHEY and CDR2 SMNVEV (reference sequence). CDR3 length equals 15 residues. The CDR3 here is CASGPSGGLRNERFF. As DNA, the CDR3 is TGTGCCAGCGGACCTAGCGGGGGCCTGAGGAATGAGCGGTTCTTC.

This clonotype was recorded many times. The V gene is TRBV29-1, the J gene TRBJ2-5; 8 nucleotides align to TRBD1. The CDR3 consists of 13 residues. J gave up 5 bases and V 4 bases, and 6 bases lay outside the gene matches. Per germline, CDR1 SQVTM and CDR2 ANQGSEA. The chain's CDR3 is CSVAGGAGETQYF. For the CDR3, the DNA is TGCAGCGTTGCAGGGGGCGCGGGGGAGACCCAGTACTTC.

This clonotype appeared many times. The chain employs TRBV29-1 and TRBJ2-5; TRBD2 matches at 8 bases. The CDR3 runs 13 residues. Germline loops: CDR1 SQVTM, CDR2 ANQGSEA. The J segment lost 6 bases and the V segment lost 4 bases, leaving 7 bases of the junction unmatched. Written as DNA, the CDR3 is TGCAGCGTTGTCTTCGGGGGGGCCAAGACCCAGTACTTC. This encodes CSVVFGGAKTQYF.

V and J are TRBV12-3 or TRBV12-4 and TRBJ1-2; no clear D gene. CDR3 length equals 13 residues. Trimming removed 1 base at V and 4 bases at J, with 7 bases between. Here the CDR3 reads CASSLGIGYGYTF. CDR3 coding DNA: TGTGCCAGCAGTTTAGGAATAGGCTATGGCTACACCTTC.

The J gene is TRBJ2-1, the V gene TRBV5-1; 8 bases map to TRBD2. CDR3 length: 15 residues. V trimming: 4 bases; J trimming: 4 bases; junction bases outside the gene matches: 7. Germline values: CDR1 SGHRS, CDR2 YFSETQ. CDR3 sequence reads: CASSPAAGAYNEQFF. CDR3 coding DNA: TGCGCCAGCAGCCCTGCAGCGGGGGCTTACAATGAGCAGTTCTTC.

This clonotype came up many times. The chain has TRBV20-1 and TRBJ2-3, with D tentatively TRBD1 (6 bases). CDR1 is DFQATT, CDR2 SNEGSKA, per germline (reference sequence). Trimming shortened V by 5 bases and J by 2 bases, and 8 bases separated the two germline ends. The length of the CDR3 is 12 residues. The CDR3 sequence: CSARTDTDTQYF. Written as DNA, the CDR3 is TGCAGTGCTCGGACAGACACAGATACGCAGTATTTT.

At least ten counts were recorded for this clonotype. The chain recombines TRBV5-4 with TRBJ2-1; TRBD1 aligns across 8 bases. CDR1 and CDR2 (germline): SGHNT, YYREEE (reference sequence). The CDR3 loop spans 15 amino acids. The V gene end was trimmed by 2 bases and the J gene end by 7 bases; junction bases not matched to a gene: 8. CDR3 protein: CASSFQGRGRNEQFF. The CDR3 region has the DNA TGTGCCAGCAGCTTTCAGGGCAGGGGGCGAAATGAGCAGTTCTTC.

This clonotype came up many times. The chain links TRBV20-1 to TRBJ2-3, with D uncertain. The germline V gene has CDR1 DFQATT and CDR2 SNEGSKA (reference sequence). The CDR3 totals 12 residues. The CDR3 sequence: CGPYSSTDTQYF. The CDR3 coding sequence is TGCGGTCCCTATTCTAGCACAGATACGCAGTATTTT.

This clonotype was counted a few times. The genes are TRBV28 and TRBJ1-1, with D unresolved. The CDR3 length is 14 residues. From germline, CDR1 is MDHEN and CDR2 SYDVKM. V was cut by 3 bases and J by 1 base, with 9 bases left in between. The CDR3 protein is CASSFFGTNTEAFF. The CDR3 nucleotides are TGTGCCAGCAGTTTTTTTGGCACGAACACTGAAGCTTTCTTT.

V gene TRBV12-2 combines with J gene TRBJ2-5; the table's TRBD1 call for D was not verified on the DNA. Near its end, the DNA agrees better with TRBJ2-7, so the J call may be wrong. TRBV12-2 represents a pseudogene. The CDR3 runs 13 residues. CDR3 in DNA: TGTGCAAGTCGCTCTGAAGCTTCGGGCGAGCAGTACTTC. Translating it yields CASRSEASGEQYF.

This clonotype was observed at least ten times. The chain carries TRBV3-1 and TRBJ1-2; possible D gene TRBD1, 6 bases. CDR1 is LGHDT, CDR2 YNNKEL, per germline (reference sequence). V lost 0 bases and J lost 3, with 8 bases in between. The CDR3 extends over 14 amino acids. The CDR3 spells CASSQDPGDYGYTF. DNA of the CDR3: TGTGCCAGCAGCCAAGACCCAGGGGACTATGGCTACACCTTC.

The chain carries TRBV7-3 and TRBJ2-3; 15 bases map to TRBD2. In germline, CDR1 is SGHTA, CDR2 FQGTGA. Trimming removed 2 bases from V and 2 bases from J; junction bases left unmatched: 14. CDR3 size: 21 residues. CDR3 bases: TGTGCCAGCAGCTTAGTCCCTGGACTAGCGGGGGGGGGTCGAATCACAGATACGCAGTATTTT. It encodes CASSLVPGLAGGGRITDTQYF.

This clonotype was detected many times. V usage is TRBV7-9 and J usage is TRBJ1-2; no reliable D call. Germline values: CDR1 SEHNR, CDR2 FQNEAQ (reference sequence). This CDR3 has 13 amino acids. The V end lost 3 bases, the J end lost 4 bases, and 9 bases lay between the germline ends. The DNA of the CDR3 is TGTGCCAGCAGCTTGCCGGCCCGCTATGGCTACACCTTC. This gives the protein CASSLPARYGYTF. The full variable domain, completed using reference TRBV7-9 and TRBJ1-2, is DTGVSQNPRHKITKRGQNVTFRCDPISEHNRLYWYRQTLGQGPEFLTYFQNEAQLEKSRLLSDRFSAERPKGSFSTLEIQRTEQGDSAMYLCASSLPARYGYTFGSGTRLTVV.

This clonotype was detected ten times or more. The rearrangement joins TRBV6-1 to TRBJ2-3, with 7 nucleotides matching TRBD2. Unmatched junction bases numbered 8, after V lost 2 bases and J lost 0 bases. The CDR3 consists of 17 residues. Germline V gene sequence: CDR1 MNHNS, CDR2 SASEGT. This CDR3 is CASSEYPSGPSTDTQYF. CDR3 sequence (DNA): TGTGCCAGCAGTGAATATCCTAGCGGCCCTAGCACAGATACGCAGTATTTT.

This clonotype came up many times. The gene calls are TRBV6-1 and TRBJ2-5; 10 bases match TRBD1. The CDR3 extends over 14 amino acids. V was clipped by 4 bases and J by 5 bases; unmatched bases: 4. Germline V gives CDR1 MNHNS, CDR2 SASEGT. CDR3 region: CASSVRQGAETQYF. The CDR3 DNA reads TGTGCCAGCAGTGTTAGACAGGGGGCCGAGACCCAGTACTTC.

This clonotype showed up many times. V and J are TRBV7-3 and TRBJ2-1; D might be TRBD1 or TRBD2, each matching 6 bases. The germline V gene encodes CDR1 SGHTA and CDR2 FQGTGA. The V end was cut by 3 bases, the J end by 9 bases, with 15 bases between. This CDR3 comprises 14 residues. The CDR3 DNA follows: TGTGCCAGCAGCTTTTTTCCGGGGGCAGCTGAGCAGTTCTTC. It codes for CASSFFPGAAEQFF.

This clonotype was seen ten or more times. The chain joins TRBV18 to TRBJ2-1; no reliable D call. V lost 4 bases and J 0 bases, leaving 13 bases between the germline ends. The CDR3 covers 16 residues. Germline values: CDR1 KGHSH, CDR2 LQKENI. The CDR3 is CASSLDRRISYNEQFF. The CDR3 nucleotides are TGTGCCAGCTCACTGGACCGGCGGATCTCCTACAATGAGCAGTTCTTC.